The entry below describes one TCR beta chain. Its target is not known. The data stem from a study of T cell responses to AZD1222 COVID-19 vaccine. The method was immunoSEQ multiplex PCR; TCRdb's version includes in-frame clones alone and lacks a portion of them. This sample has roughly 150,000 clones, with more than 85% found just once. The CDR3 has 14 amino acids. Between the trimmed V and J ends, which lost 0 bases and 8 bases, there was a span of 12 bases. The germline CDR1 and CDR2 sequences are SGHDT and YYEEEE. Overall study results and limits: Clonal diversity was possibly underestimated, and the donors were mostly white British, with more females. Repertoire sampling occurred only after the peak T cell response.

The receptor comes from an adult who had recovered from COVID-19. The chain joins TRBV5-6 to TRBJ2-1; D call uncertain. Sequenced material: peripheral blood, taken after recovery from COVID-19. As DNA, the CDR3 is TGTGCCAGCAGCTTGGAGTTAGCTCTCCATGAGCAGTTCTTC. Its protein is CASSLELALHEQFF.